This T cell receptor (beta chain) was recovered during a study of blood T cell repertoires in COVID-19. Study-level information: Samples came from the United States, Italy and Spain, spanning acute and convalescent COVID-19. In each case, the material was cDNA or gDNA derived from T cells, B-cell-depleted T cells, or PBMCs.

Germline CDR1 is LGHDT and CDR2 is YNNKEL (reference sequence). The CDR3 runs 13 residues. V was cut by 0 bases and J by 6 bases, with 9 bases left in between. Methods used by the authors: Cell counts per sample came from amplifying reference gene primers. This table comes from immunoSEQ multiplex PCR, and its TCRdb copy is limited to in-frame clones, with some not included. V, J and clone size were drawn from that table, and D and trimming were deduced from the DNA. The data hold 150,000 or so clones, with about 86% observed a single time. The sample was peripheral blood. This sequence originates from a man aged 50 or older with active or convalescent COVID-19. The chain joins TRBV3-1 (or the pseudogene TRBV3-2) to TRBJ2-7; D is unresolved. The CDR3: CASSQDLRREQYF. The CDR3 DNA follows: TGTGCCAGCAGCCAAGACCTGCGTCGCGAGCAGTACTTC.